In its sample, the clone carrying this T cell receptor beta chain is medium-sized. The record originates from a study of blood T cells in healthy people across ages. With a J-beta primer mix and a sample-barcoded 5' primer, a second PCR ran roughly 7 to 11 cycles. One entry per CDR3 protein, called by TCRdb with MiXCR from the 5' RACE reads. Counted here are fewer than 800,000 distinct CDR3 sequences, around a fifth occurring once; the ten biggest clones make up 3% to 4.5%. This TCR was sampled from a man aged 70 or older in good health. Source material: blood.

The CDR3 coding sequence is TGTGCCAGCAGTGAAGGGCCCTCTGGGGCCAACGTCCTGACTTTC. This encodes CASSEGPSGANVLTF. The chain joins TRBV2 to TRBJ2-6, with unresolved D. CDR3 length: 15 residues. The germline V and J ends were trimmed by 1 base and 0 bases, with 4 bases remaining between them. CDR1 is SNHLY and CDR2 is FYNNEI in the germline V gene.